The 9 T cell receptor beta chains listed next were all sequenced from one sample in a study of cytomegalovirus exposure and HLA in healthy donors. 60 Vbeta and 13 Jbeta primers were used in PCR. Produced via immunoSEQ multiplex PCR; TCRdb's table is partial and in-frame only. The top ten clones hold 11% of a sample with approximately 85,000 clones, 72% of them seen once. Sequencing used PBMCs. Every receptor here comes from a woman in her 40s in good health and CMV-seropositive.

The rearrangement uses TRBV6-1 and TRBJ1-2, with unresolved D. V was trimmed by 5 bases and J by 1 base, leaving 14 bases between them. CDR1 is MNHNS, CDR2 SASEGT, per germline. The CDR3 runs to 15 residues. The CDR3 nucleotides are TGTGCCAGCAGTTCAGAGGCGGGGAATAACTATGGCTACACCTTC. It specifies CASSSEAGNNYGYTF.

The chain is built from TRBV11-2 and TRBJ2-7; D unclear. The germline V gene encodes CDR1 SGHAT and CDR2 FQNNGV. Deletions cut 2 bases from V and 6 bases from J, with 14 bases between. The CDR3 sequence is 14 residues long. This chain's CDR3 is CASSLSPRPTEQYF. CDR3 bases: TGTGCCAGCAGCTTATCCCCCAGGCCCACCGAGCAGTACTTC.

A few counts support this clone. The chain carries TRBV5-6 and TRBJ1-1, with no clear D. The germline V gene encodes CDR1 SGHDT and CDR2 YYEEEE. This CDR3 region has 13 residues. V lost 1 base and J 1 base, leaving 5 bases between the germline ends. The CDR3 loop reads CASSLTRNTEAFF. CDR3 DNA sequence: TGTGCCAGCAGCTTGACGAGGAACACTGAAGCTTTCTTT.

This chain uses TRBV2 with TRBJ1-6, with D tentatively TRBD1 (5 bases). Germline-derived CDR1 and CDR2 are SNHLY and FYNNEI. Trimming cost V 9 bases and J 10 bases, with 13 bases left between them. The CDR3 is made up of 12 amino acids. CDR3 loop: CARSGLASPLHF. The DNA for the CDR3 is TGTGCCAGGTCAGGGTTGGCGTCACCCCTCCACTTT. Looking up the rest from reference TRBV2 and TRBJ1-6 gives the full variable domain: EPEVTQTPSHQVTQMGQEVILRCVPISNHLYFYWYRQILGQKVEFLVSFYNNEISEKSEIFDDQFSVERPDGSNFTLKIRSTKLEDSAMYFCARSGLASPLHFGNGTRLTVT.

The chain couples TRBV5-1 to TRBJ1-4, with D maybe TRBD1 (6 bases). CDR3 size: 15 residues. V was trimmed by 5 bases and J by 1 base, leaving 12 bases between them. CDR1 is SGHRS and CDR2 is YFSETQ in the germline V gene. CDR3 bases: TGCGCCAGCAGAGAACAGGGATTAACTAATGAAAAACTGTTTTTT. Protein product: CASREQGLTNEKLFF.

V and J are TRBV2 and TRBJ2-1; the D gene is possibly TRBD2 (6 bases). The CDR3 length is 15 residues. CDR1 and CDR2 from the germline V gene are SNHLY and FYNNEI. Trimming shortened V by 1 base and J by 4 bases, and 11 bases separated the two germline ends. CDR3 sequence: CASSEDAGIYNEQFF. In DNA, the CDR3 is TGTGCCAGCAGTGAAGATGCGGGGATATACAATGAGCAGTTCTTC.

V gene TRBV28 combines with J gene TRBJ2-1; D ambiguous. The V end was cut by 2 bases, the J end by 7 bases, with 6 bases between. The CDR3 has 12 amino acids. CDR1 is MDHEN and CDR2 is SYDVKM in the germline V gene. This CDR3 is CASSLMRNEQFF. In DNA, the CDR3 is TGTGCCAGCAGTTTAATGAGGAATGAGCAGTTCTTC.

The chain joins TRBV7-9 to TRBJ1-1; 7 nucleotides align to TRBD1. V lost 5 bases, J lost 5 bases, and 8 bases stayed unmatched. This CDR3 has 14 residues. Looked up from germline, CDR1 is SEHNR and CDR2 is FQNEAQ (reference sequence). CDR3 region: CASSRQSGGTEAFF. The CDR3 DNA follows: TGTGCCAGCAGCCGTCAATCAGGGGGGACTGAAGCTTTCTTT.

Only a few counts were recorded for this clone. Here the CDR3 reads CASSRTGYTEAFF. In nucleotides, the CDR3 is TGTGCCAGCAGCCGGACAGGGTACACTGAAGCTTTCTTT. This chain joins TRBV6-6 and TRBJ1-1; TRBD1 matches 8 bases. The V and J ends lost 6 bases and 3 bases, in that order; junction bases with no gene match: 3. CDR1 is MNHNY and CDR2 is SVGAGI in the germline V gene (reference sequence). This CDR3 contains 13 residues.